This TCR beta chain was identified during a study of PD-L1 blockade in urothelial cancer. For the study at large: The patients had undergone anywhere from 0 to 3 prior chemotherapy regimens. Blood gave a median roughly 150,000 T cells. Analysis of blood occurred 3 weeks (second dose) and 6 weeks after treatment start.

The CDR3 loop spans 15 amino acids. Germline V gene data show CDR1 as SEHNR and CDR2 as FQNEAQ (reference sequence). Trimming took 2 bases from V and 3 from J, leaving 13 bases between them. Here immunoSEQ multiplex PCR was the method, and the copy in TCRdb shows in-frame clones only, minus some. The sample has approximately 50,000 clones; about 86% are singletons. Time point reported: pretreatment peripheral blood. For each patient, 1 to 8 samples were obtained, pretreatment and on-treatment. This sequence originates from a man between 65 and 79 years old with urothelial cancer. The chain uses TRBV7-9 and TRBJ2-5, with D maybe TRBD1 (6 bases). The sample was PBMCs, taken around atezolizumab (anti-PD-L1) treatment. The CDR3 DNA follows: TGTGCCAGCAGCTTAAGCAGGGGAGTAGAAGAGACCCAGTACTTC. Translation gives CASSLSRGVEETQYF.